Shown below are 7 T cell receptor beta chains from a single sample sequenced in a study of beta chain features in type 1 diabetes. Study results and caveats: Shortening of TCRB CDR3s, moderate but significant, appeared in all four CD4+ subsets of Type 1 diabetes patients.

Since all of the isolated RNA was reverse transcribed, expressed TCRB transcripts were what got sequenced. TCRdb's table, derived via immunoSEQ multiplex PCR, lists solely in-frame clones and lacks some. The data hold tens of thousands of clones, with roughly 70% observed a single time. Their antigen targets remain unknown. Sequencing used stem cell memory CD4+ T cells from blood. These receptors came from a woman aged 40 to 50 with type 1 diabetes.

The chain employs TRBV5-6 and TRBJ1-4; D is unclear. Trimming removed 4 bases from V and 5 bases from J, with 12 bases in between. Germline assignment: CDR1 SGHDT and CDR2 YYEEEE. The CDR3 runs to 14 residues. The CDR3 sequence is CASSTGIVNEKLFF. The DNA for the CDR3 is TGTGCCAGCAGCACGGGAATCGTAAATGAAAAACTGTTTTTT.

This clone was picked up a small number of times. The chain has TRBV9 and TRBJ1-2, with 10 bases fitting TRBD1. The CDR3 loop spans 15 amino acids. Germline CDR1 reads SGDLS; CDR2 reads YYNGEE. Trimming took 4 bases from V and 6 from J; bases not matched to a gene: 9. The CDR3 is CASSPRGGTGDGYTF. The CDR3 DNA reads TGTGCCAGCAGCCCGCGCGGCGGGACAGGGGATGGCTACACCTTC.

The V gene is TRBV19, the J gene TRBJ2-2; D not certain. Germline CDR1 is LNHDA and CDR2 is SQIVND (reference sequence). Trimming stripped 3 bases from V and 4 bases from J, with 3 bases between. The CDR3 runs 12 residues. The CDR3 loop reads CASSIITGELFF. CDR3 bases: TGTGCCAGTAGTATTATCACCGGGGAGCTGTTTTTT.

This chain links TRBV25-1 with TRBJ2-1; no clear D. CDR3 length equals 15 residues. Germline V gives CDR1 MGHDK, CDR2 SYGVNS. V was clipped by 0 bases and J by 0 bases, with 6 bases between them. CDR3: CASSEYLGSYNEQFF. CDR3 sequence (DNA): TGTGCCAGCAGTGAATATCTCGGCTCCTACAATGAGCAGTTCTTC.

J is TRBJ2-7 and V is TRBV7-2; no definite D call. The CDR3 has 12 residues. The V end was cut by 1 base, the J end by 6 bases, with 7 bases between. From germline, CDR1 is SGHTA and CDR2 FQGNSA. The DNA of the CDR3 is TGTGCCAGCAGCTTAGTACCGGGCGAGCAGTACTTC. As protein: CASSLVPGEQYF.

The chain carries TRBV9 and TRBJ2-4; D uncertain. The CDR3 runs 14 residues. The ends were cut back, 4 bases at V and 5 bases at J, with 13 bases in the middle. CDR1 and CDR2 (germline): SGDLS, YYNGEE. The CDR3: CASSPPLAQNIQYF. The CDR3 bases are TGTGCCAGCAGCCCCCCCTTGGCCCAAAACATTCAGTACTTC.

This clone was observed a single time. The V call is TRBV29-1, the J call TRBJ2-2, with TRBD2 matching over 10 bases. Trimming cost V 7 bases and J 0 bases; bases outside gene matches: 8. CDR1 and CDR2 (germline): SQVTM, ANQGSEA. CDR3 length equals 16 residues. CDR3 sequence: CSGFQRGGSNTGELFF. The CDR3 bases are TGCAGCGGTTTTCAGCGGGGGGGGTCGAACACCGGGGAGCTGTTTTTT.